What follows are 6 T cell receptor beta chains derived from one specimen sequenced in a study of cytomegalovirus exposure and HLA in healthy donors. PCR involved 60 Vbeta and 13 Jbeta primers. The assay was immunoSEQ multiplex PCR, and TCRdb's table has in-frame clones only and misses some. The sample consists of approximately 70,000 clones, roughly 80% of them appearing once. The sample taken for sequencing was PBMCs. Receptors originate from a woman aged 25 to 39 in good health and CMV-seronegative.

V is TRBV15 and J is TRBJ2-7; TRBD2 agrees at 8 bases. J lost 3 bases, V lost 1 base, and 8 bases had no gene match. The CDR3 extends over 16 amino acids. The germline V gene encodes CDR1 LNHNV and CDR2 YYDKDF (reference sequence). DNA of the CDR3: TGTGCCACCAGCAGAGGCTGGGGCGGGGGGAACTACGAGCAGTACTTC. Protein product: CATSRGWGGGNYEQYF.

In this sample, this clone turned up a few times. The chain couples TRBV6-6 to TRBJ1-1; the D is unclear. V lost 5 bases, J lost 1 base, and 11 bases lay in between. The CDR3 has 14 residues. The germline V gene has CDR1 MNHNY and CDR2 SVGAGI (reference sequence). The CDR3 nucleotides read TGTGCCAGCAGTACTAGGACGGGGAACACTGAAGCTTTCTTT. Its translation is CASSTRTGNTEAFF.

Worth noting for this clone: One junction end does not reproduce the germline sequence, and a read error may be involved. The rearrangement uses TRBV5-6 and TRBJ2-3, with 11 positions matching TRBD2. CDR3 size: 16 residues. The germline gives CDR1 SGHDT, CDR2 YYEEEE. The CDR3 protein is CASSLVGLAGTDAQYF. The CDR3 region has the DNA TGTGCCAGCAGCTTGGTCGGACTAGCGGGTACAGATGCGCAGTATTTT. The full variable domain, with the rest looked up from reference TRBV5-6 and TRBJ2-3, is DAGVTQSPTHLIKTRGQQVTLRCSPKSGHDTVSWYQQALGQGPQFIFQYYEEEERQRGNFPDRFSGHQFPNYSSELNVNALLLGDSALYLCASSLVGLAGTDAQYFGPGTRLTVL.

V gene TRBV9 combines with J gene TRBJ2-7; D is unclear. Germline V gene data show CDR1 as SGDLS and CDR2 as YYNGEE. The germline V and J ends were trimmed by 3 bases and 0 bases, with 7 bases remaining between them. This CDR3 region has 13 residues. The CDR3 protein is CASSASDSYEQYF. DNA for the CDR3: TGTGCCAGCAGCGCGTCAGACTCCTACGAGCAGTACTTC.

The chain carries TRBV5-4 and TRBJ1-6; D might be TRBD1 (6 bases). Germline V gene lookup returns CDR1 SGHNT and CDR2 YYREEE (reference sequence). The V end was cut by 0 bases, the J end by 7 bases, with 11 bases between. This CDR3 comprises 15 residues. The CDR3 coding sequence is TGTGCCAGCAGCTTGGGTCGGACAGAAAATTCACCCCTCCACTTT. Amino acid sequence: CASSLGRTENSPLHF.

The CDR3 loop is CASSENLGDTIYF. CDR3 DNA sequence: TGTGCCAGCAGTGAAAACCTAGGTGACACCATATATTTT. The chain joins TRBV6-1 to TRBJ1-3; D remains ambiguous. V lost 2 bases and J lost 8, with 10 bases in between. The CDR3 length is 13 residues. Looked up from germline, CDR1 is MNHNS and CDR2 is SASEGT.